The entry that follows covers one T cell receptor beta chain sequence. A single base separates this from a much larger clone, so it may be a read error. Total RNA amounts of at least 5 micrograms were extracted per sample. V lost 3 bases to trimming and J lost 6 bases; unmatched junction nucleotides: 9. The CDR3 sequence is 16 residues long. The germline V gene encodes CDR1 SGHRS and CDR2 YFSETQ. This sample is drawn from a study of blood T cells in healthy people across ages. For the second PCR, which ran for 7 to 11 cycles, a sample-barcoded 5' primer and a J-beta primer mix were used. A template-switch adaptor containing 12 random nucleotides labeled each cDNA molecule. Via MiXCR, TCRdb re-called the 5' RACE reads, giving one row per CDR3 protein. The sample records roughly 900,000 distinct CDR3 sequences, about 30% being singletons.

The V and J genes are TRBV5-1 and TRBJ2-1; 10 bases align to TRBD2. Sequenced material: blood. The clonotype originates from an elderly woman in good health. The CDR3, as DNA: TGCGCCAGCAGCTCCTTCACTAGCGGGGCTGCCAATGAGCAGTTCTTC. It codes for CASSSFTSGAANEQFF.